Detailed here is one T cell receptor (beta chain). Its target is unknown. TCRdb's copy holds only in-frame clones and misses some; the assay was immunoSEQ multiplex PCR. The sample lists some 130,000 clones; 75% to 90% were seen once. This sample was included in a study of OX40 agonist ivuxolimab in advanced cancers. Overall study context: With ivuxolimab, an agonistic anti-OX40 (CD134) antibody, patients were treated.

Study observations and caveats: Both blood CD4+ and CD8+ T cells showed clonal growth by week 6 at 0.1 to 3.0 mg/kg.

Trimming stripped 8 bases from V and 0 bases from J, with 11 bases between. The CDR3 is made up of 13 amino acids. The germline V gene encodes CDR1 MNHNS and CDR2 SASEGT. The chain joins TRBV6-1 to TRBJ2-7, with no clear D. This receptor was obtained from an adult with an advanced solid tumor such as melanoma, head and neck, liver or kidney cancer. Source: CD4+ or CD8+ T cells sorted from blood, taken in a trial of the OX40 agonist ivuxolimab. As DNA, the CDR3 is TGTGCCAGCGCCTTTAAAGGCTCCTACGAGCAGTACTTC. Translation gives CASAFKGSYEQYF.